The 20 T cell receptor beta chains given below trace back to one sample, sequenced in a study of blood T cell repertoires in COVID-19. The repertoire was sequenced with immunoSEQ multiplex PCR; TCRdb's copy has only in-frame clones and lacks some. In the table there are about 200,000 clones, over 80% of which are singletons. Sequencing was carried out using peripheral blood. These receptors originate from a man in his 60s with COVID-19, enrolled during active disease.

The rearrangement uses TRBV4-2 and TRBJ2-7; no definite D call. CDR3 length: 12 amino acids. CDR1 and CDR2 (germline): LGHNA, YNFKEQ. V lost 6 bases to trimming and J lost 3 bases, with 9 bases between them. The CDR3 sequence is CASREAGYEQYF. CDR3 in DNA: TGTGCCAGCAGGGAAGCAGGCTACGAGCAGTACTTC.

The V call is TRBV7-2, the J call TRBJ1-1; tentatively, D is TRBD1 (5 bases). V lost 5 bases to trimming and J lost 0 bases, with 7 bases between them. This CDR3 comprises 13 residues. The V gene's germline CDR1 is SGHTA and CDR2 FQGNSA. The CDR3 DNA follows: TGTGCCAGCAGCCAACAGGTGAACACTGAAGCTTTCTTT. Protein: CASSQQVNTEAFF. The full variable domain, its missing parts supplied by reference TRBV7-2 and TRBJ1-1, is GAGVSQSPSNKVTEKGKDVELRCDPISGHTALYWYRQSLGQGLEFLIYFQGNSAPDKSGLPSDRFSAERTGGSVSTLTIQRTQQEDSAVYLCASSQQVNTEAFFGQGTRLTVV.

V and J are TRBV4-1 and TRBJ2-7, with 7 positions matching TRBD1. This CDR3 comprises 16 residues. V was pared by 0 bases and J by 0 bases, with 5 bases of the junction left unmatched. In germline, CDR1 is MGHRA, CDR2 YSYEKL. The CDR3 DNA follows: TGCGCCAGCAGCCAAGAAGTCGGGACAGCCTCCTACGAGCAGTACTTC. It is translated as CASSQEVGTASYEQYF.

The chain is built from TRBV2 and TRBJ2-5, with 9 bases identical to TRBD1. Germline V gives CDR1 SNHLY, CDR2 FYNNEI. The CDR3 runs 13 residues. V was pared by 8 bases and J by 5 bases, with 6 bases of the junction left unmatched. CDR3 protein: CASDGQGWETQYF. CDR3 DNA sequence: TGTGCCAGCGACGGACAGGGGTGGGAGACCCAGTACTTC.

This chain connects TRBV29-1 to TRBJ2-1; D is possibly TRBD1 (6 bases). CDR3 size: 14 residues. Germline values: CDR1 SQVTM, CDR2 ANQGSEA. CDR3 sequence: CSTSGQGSGNEQFF. CDR3 nucleotides: TGCAGTACCTCCGGGCAGGGGAGTGGCAATGAGCAGTTCTTC.

The chain uses TRBV7-8 and TRBJ1-1, with unresolved D. The CDR3 extends over 15 amino acids. V lost 2 bases to trimming and J lost 1 base, with 11 bases between them. The V gene's germline CDR1 is SGHVS and CDR2 FQNEAQ. The CDR3 DNA follows: TGTGCCAGCAGCTTACAGGCAGACAAGAACACTGAAGCTTTCTTT. Protein sequence: CASSLQADKNTEAFF.

This clone was counted a few times. The chain carries TRBV27 and TRBJ1-2; 7 nucleotides align to TRBD1. The CDR3 totals 15 residues. Germline V gives CDR1 MNHEY, CDR2 SMNVEV (reference sequence). The J segment lost 7 bases and the V segment lost 6 bases, leaving 14 bases of the junction unmatched. The CDR3 sequence is CASRRTTGRYGGYTF. CDR3 sequence (DNA): TGTGCCAGCAGGAGGACGACAGGGCGCTACGGTGGCTACACCTTC.

This clone was counted a few times. The V and J genes are TRBV6-2 or TRBV6-3 and TRBJ1-2, with 10 positions matching TRBD1. CDR3 length: 14 residues. CDR1 is MNHEY, CDR2 SVGEGT, per germline. Trimming removed 5 bases from V and 7 bases from J; junction bases left unmatched: 7. CDR3 region: CASSRDRGMTGYTF. The DNA of the CDR3 is TGTGCCAGCAGTAGGGACAGGGGAATGACTGGCTACACCTTC.

The chain employs TRBV6-1 and TRBJ1-5, with 7 bases lining up with TRBD1. The CDR3 sequence is 15 residues long. The V segment lost 5 bases and the J segment 1 base; nucleotides outside the gene matches: 5. In germline, CDR1 is MNHNS, CDR2 SASEGT. CDR3 amino acids: CASSTGTVSNQPQHF. CDR3 bases: TGTGCCAGCAGTACCGGGACAGTAAGCAATCAGCCCCAGCATTTT.

In this sample, this clone turned up many times. The chain's CDR3 is CASSGRQGLYGYTF. CDR3 DNA sequence: TGTGCCAGTAGTGGGCGACAGGGTCTCTATGGCTACACCTTC. This rearrangement joins TRBV19 to TRBJ1-2; 7 bases agree with TRBD1. Germline loops: CDR1 LNHDA, CDR2 SQIVND (reference sequence). Losses at the gene ends were 5 bases for V and 4 bases for J; bases not matched to a gene: 7. This CDR3 has 14 amino acids.

The chain combines TRBV3-1 (or the pseudogene TRBV3-2) with TRBJ1-5; D call uncertain. From germline, CDR1 is LGHDT and CDR2 YNNKEL (reference sequence). This CDR3 comprises 13 residues. V was shortened by 4 bases and J by 0 bases, with 4 bases between the two germline ends. The CDR3 here is CASSPFSNQPQHF. CDR3 DNA: TGTGCCAGCAGCCCCTTTAGCAATCAGCCCCAGCATTTT.

The chain uses TRBV28 and TRBJ1-3, with 7 nucleotides matching TRBD1. This CDR3 is 15 amino acids long. The germline CDR1 and CDR2 sequences are MDHEN and SYDVKM. Germline trimming cut 4 bases from V and 4 bases from J; bases unmatched to any gene: 7. The CDR3 is CASSYNTGVGNTIYF. The CDR3, as DNA: TGTGCCAGCAGTTATAACACAGGGGTCGGAAACACCATATATTTT.

This chain joins TRBV10-3 and TRBJ1-1; TRBD1 matches at 8 bases. V was clipped by 0 bases and J by 5 bases; unmatched bases: 5. The CDR3 length is 15 residues. Germline CDR1 and CDR2: ENHRY and SYGVKD. The CDR3 DNA is TGTGCCATCAGTGAGTCGACAGGGGCTGGGACTGAAGCTTTCTTT. This gives the protein CAISESTGAGTEAFF.

Regarding this clone: This same CDR3 is encoded by further DNA sequences in the sample. The chain combines TRBV2 with TRBJ2-7, with no clear D. Trimming stripped 2 bases from V and 4 bases from J, with 3 bases between. The germline V gene has CDR1 SNHLY and CDR2 FYNNEI. The CDR3 covers 11 residues. The CDR3: CASSELYEQYF. CDR3 DNA sequence: TGTGCCAGCAGTGAACTGTACGAGCAGTACTTC.

The chain links TRBV6-2 or TRBV6-3 to TRBJ1-5; D gene uncertain. This CDR3 is 14 amino acids long. The ends were cut back, 6 bases at V and 6 bases at J, with 15 bases in the middle. Germline CDR1 reads MNHEY; CDR2 reads SVGEGT. DNA of the CDR3: TGTGCCAGCAGCCAAGGGAGGACTGGTCAGCCCCAGCATTTT. The encoded protein is CASSQGRTGQPQHF.

Only one count was recorded for this clone. This chain joins TRBV7-2 and TRBJ1-1; D possibly corresponds to TRBD1 (5 bases). Germline V gene data show CDR1 as SGHTA and CDR2 as FQGNSA. The CDR3 consists of 13 residues. Trimming removed 2 bases from V and 10 bases from J, with 14 bases in between. The CDR3 DNA is TGTGCCAGCAGCTTACGGGGGGAACCTTTAGCTTTCTTT. Translated: CASSLRGEPLAFF.

This clone was found a few times. This chain connects TRBV15 to TRBJ2-1; the match to TRBD2 covers 12 bases. Germline CDR1 is LNHNV and CDR2 is YYDKDF (reference sequence). The CDR3 length is 14 residues. V trimming: 7 bases; J trimming: 10 bases; junction bases outside the gene matches: 8. The CDR3 bases are TGTGCCACCACCAGGACTAGCGGGACCAGAGAGCAGTTCTTC. It encodes CATTRTSGTREQFF.

The rearrangement joins TRBV5-1 to TRBJ1-1; possible D gene TRBD1, 5 bases. The germline V gene has CDR1 SGHRS and CDR2 YFSETQ. Trimming removed 0 bases at V and 2 bases at J, with 8 bases between. The CDR3 has 14 amino acids. This chain's CDR3 is CASSLGRGNTEAFF. CDR3 coding DNA: TGCGCCAGCAGCTTGGGGAGGGGTAACACTGAAGCTTTCTTT.

This clone was counted a few times. The chain is built from TRBV7-9 and TRBJ2-2; D possibly corresponds to TRBD1 (5 bases). Germline loops: CDR1 SEHNR, CDR2 FQNEAQ (reference sequence). Trimming stripped 8 bases from V and 1 base from J, with 14 bases between. The length of the CDR3 is 15 residues. The CDR3 loop reads CASGVRQGNTGELFF. The CDR3 nucleotides are TGTGCCAGCGGCGTCAGGCAGGGGAACACCGGGGAGCTGTTTTTT.

The chain links TRBV20-1 to TRBJ2-7; D not resolved. This CDR3 region has 14 residues. Per the germline V gene, CDR1 is DFQATT and CDR2 is SNEGSKA (reference sequence). V was pared by 3 bases and J by 4 bases, with 16 bases between. Here the CDR3 reads CSASWLETRYEQYF. The CDR3 DNA sequence: TGCAGTGCTAGTTGGCTCGAAACCCGTTACGAGCAGTACTTC.